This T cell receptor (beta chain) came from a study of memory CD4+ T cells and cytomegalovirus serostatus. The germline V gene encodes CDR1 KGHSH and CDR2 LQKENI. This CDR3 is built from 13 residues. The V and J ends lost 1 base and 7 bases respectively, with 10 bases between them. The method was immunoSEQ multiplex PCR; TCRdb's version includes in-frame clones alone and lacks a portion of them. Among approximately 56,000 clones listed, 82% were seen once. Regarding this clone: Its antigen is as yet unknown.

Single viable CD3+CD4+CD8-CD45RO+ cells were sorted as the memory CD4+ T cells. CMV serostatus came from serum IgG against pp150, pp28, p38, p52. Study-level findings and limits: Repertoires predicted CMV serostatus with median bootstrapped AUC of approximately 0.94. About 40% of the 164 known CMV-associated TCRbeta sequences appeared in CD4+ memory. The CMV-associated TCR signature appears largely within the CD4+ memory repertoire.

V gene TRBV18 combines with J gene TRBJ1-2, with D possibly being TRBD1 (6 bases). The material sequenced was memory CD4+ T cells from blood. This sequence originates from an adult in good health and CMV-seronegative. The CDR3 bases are TGTGCCAGCTCACCACAGGGGGAAGGTGGCTACACCTTC. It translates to CASSPQGEGGYTF.